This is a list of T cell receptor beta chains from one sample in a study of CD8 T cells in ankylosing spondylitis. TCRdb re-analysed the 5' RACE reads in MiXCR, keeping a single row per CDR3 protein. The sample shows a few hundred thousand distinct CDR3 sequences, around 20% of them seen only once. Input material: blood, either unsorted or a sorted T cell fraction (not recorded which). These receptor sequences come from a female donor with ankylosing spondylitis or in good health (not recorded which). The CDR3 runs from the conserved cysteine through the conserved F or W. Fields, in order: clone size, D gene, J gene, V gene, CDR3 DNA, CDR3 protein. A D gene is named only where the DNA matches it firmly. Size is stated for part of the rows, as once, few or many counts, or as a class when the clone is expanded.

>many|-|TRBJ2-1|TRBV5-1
TGCGCCAGCAGTTGGAGTTCCCACAATGAGCAGTTCTTC
CASSWSSHNEQFF
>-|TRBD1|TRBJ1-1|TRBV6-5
TGTGCCAGCAGACTCGACAGGGGGGCAAACACTGAAGCTTTCTTT
CASRLDRGANTEAFF
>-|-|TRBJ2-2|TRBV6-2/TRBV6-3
TGTGCCTCCCGGCTCGGGGGCGGGGAGCTGTTTTTT
CASRLGGGELFF
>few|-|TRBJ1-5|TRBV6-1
TGTGCCAGCAGCCGGATAGGGCAGGGAAAGGATCAGCCCCAGCATTTT
CASSRIGQGKDQPQHF
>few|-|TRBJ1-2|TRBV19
TGTGCCAGTAGGAGCATCGGGACACCCTCGGGGTACACCTTC
CASRSIGTPSGYTF
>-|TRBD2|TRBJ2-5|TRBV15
TGTGCCACCAGCAGAGAGCGGGGGGGCGGTTTGGAGACCCAGTACTTC
CATSRERGGGLETQYF
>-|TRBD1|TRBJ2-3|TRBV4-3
TGCGCCAGCAGCCCCAAGGTGGAGACAGGGTACCCAGATACGCAGTATTTT
CASSPKVETGYPDTQYF
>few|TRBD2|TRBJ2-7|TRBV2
TGTGCCAGCAGGGGTGCGACTAGCGGGCCTCACGAGCAGTACTTC
CASRGATSGPHEQYF
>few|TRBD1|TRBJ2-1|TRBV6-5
TGTGCCAGCAGTCACGGACAGGGAGGCTACAATGAGCAGTTCTTC
CASSHGQGGYNEQFF
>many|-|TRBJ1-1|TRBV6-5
TGTGCCAGCAGCTACGGTCTCTCGGCTTTCTTT
CASSYGLSAFF
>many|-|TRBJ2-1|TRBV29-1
TGCAGCGTTGAAGATTTGGGCAGAGGCGATGAGCAGTTCTTC
CSVEDLGRGDEQFF
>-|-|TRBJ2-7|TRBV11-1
TGTGCCAGCAGCCCTCGTGTCGGACAGTTCTACGAGCAGTACTTC
CASSPRVGQFYEQYF
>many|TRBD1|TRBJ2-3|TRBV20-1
TGCAGTGCAAAGGGGGCGGGAGATACGCAGTATTTT
CSAKGAGDTQYF
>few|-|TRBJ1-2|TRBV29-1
TGCAGCGTTGTGGGACAAGAATTGCGGAATGGCTACACCTTC
CSVVGQELRNGYTF
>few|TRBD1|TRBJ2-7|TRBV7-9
TGTGCCAGCAGCCAAGAACCGGGACAGAGCTCCTACGAGCAGTACTTC
CASSQEPGQSSYEQYF
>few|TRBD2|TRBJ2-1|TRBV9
TGTGCCAGCAGCGGACCTAGCGGGAACCGGAATGAGCAGTTCTTC
CASSGPSGNRNEQFF
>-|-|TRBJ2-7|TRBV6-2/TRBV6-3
TGTGCCAGCACGACAAGGAAACGCATAAAGGACGAGCAGTACTTC
CASTTRKRIKDEQYF
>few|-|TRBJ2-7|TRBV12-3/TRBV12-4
TGTGCCAGCAGTTTGGGGGCCGGGCAGTACTTC
CASSLGAGQYF
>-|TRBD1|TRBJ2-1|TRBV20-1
TGCAGTGCCTTTGACAGGGGACCCAATGAGCAGTTCTTC
CSAFDRGPNEQFF
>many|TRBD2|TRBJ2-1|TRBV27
TGTGCCAGCAGTCCACCGCAAGGGACTAGTTTCGTAGATGAGCAGTTCTTC
CASSPPQGTSFVDEQFF
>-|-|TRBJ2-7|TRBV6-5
TGTGCCAGCAGTTACTCGGACTTGCACTACGAGCAGTACTTC
CASSYSDLHYEQYF
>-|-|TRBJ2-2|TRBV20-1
TGCAGTGCTAGAGATCCCCTGCGGGCTAGGACCGGGGAGCTGTTTTTT
CSARDPLRARTGELFF
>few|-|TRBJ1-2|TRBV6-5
TGTGCCAGCAGCGGGGGAGGAGGCTACACCTTC
CASSGGGGYTF
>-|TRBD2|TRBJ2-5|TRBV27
TGTGCCAGCAGCCGACGGGGGGTGCAGCAGACCCAGTACTTC
CASSRRGVQQTQYF
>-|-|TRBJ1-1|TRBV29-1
TGCAGCGTTTGGGGCGAGAACACTGAAGCTTTCTTT
CSVWGENTEAFF
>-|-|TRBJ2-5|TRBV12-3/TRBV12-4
TGTGCCAGCAGTTACAGGGGACTTGAAGAGACCCAGTACTTC
CASSYRGLEETQYF
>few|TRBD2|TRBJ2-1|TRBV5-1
TGCGCCAGCAGCCCCGGACTAGCGGGAGCGGGATTGGGGAATGAGCAGTTCTTC
CASSPGLAGAGLGNEQFF
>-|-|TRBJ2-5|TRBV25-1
TGTGCCAGCAGTGAAGGACGGGCCTGGACAGAGACCCAGTACTTC
CASSEGRAWTETQYF
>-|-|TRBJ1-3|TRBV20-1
TGCAGTGCTACCACAGACAAGAGCTCTGGAAACACCATATATTTT
CSATTDKSSGNTIYF
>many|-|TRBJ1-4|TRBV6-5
TGTGCCAGCAGTTGGAGCAGACCCCAGGGGACTGAAAAACTGTTTTTT
CASSWSRPQGTEKLFF
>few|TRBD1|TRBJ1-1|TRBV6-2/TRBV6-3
TGTGCCAGCAGTTACTCGAAGGGACAGACTGAAGCTTTCTTT
CASSYSKGQTEAFF
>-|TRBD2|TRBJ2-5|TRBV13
TGTGCCAGCAGCTTAACAACAGGGATTAGCGGGAGGGCGGAAGAGACCCAGTACTTC
CASSLTTGISGRAEETQYF
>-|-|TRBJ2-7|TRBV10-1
TGCGCCAGCAGTGAGTCTCGAACAGTGAGCTCCTACGAGCAGTACTTC
CASSESRTVSSYEQYF
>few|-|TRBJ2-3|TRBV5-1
TGCGCCAGCAGCTTGAGCCAGAACACAGATACGCAGTATTTT
CASSLSQNTDTQYF
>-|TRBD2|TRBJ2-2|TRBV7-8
TGTGCCAGCAGCCCCCAGGGACTAGCGGGAGTTACACGGTCCACCGGGGAGCTGTTTTTT
CASSPQGLAGVTRSTGELFF
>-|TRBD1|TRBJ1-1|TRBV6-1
TGTGCCAGCAGCCGCCGGGCAGGGGGCCCGATCGACATGAACACTGAAGCTTTCTTT
CASSRRAGGPIDMNTEAFF
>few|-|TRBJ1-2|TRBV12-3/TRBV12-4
TGTGCCAGTAGATTAAGGACTCTAGCATATGGCTACACCTTC
CASRLRTLAYGYTF
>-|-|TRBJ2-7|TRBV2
TGTGCCAGCAGTCGGGACCGCAGCTCCTACGAGCAGTACTTC
CASSRDRSSYEQYF
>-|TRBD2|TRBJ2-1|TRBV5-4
TGTGCCAGCAACCCAGCGGGAGGGAATGAGCAGTTCTTC
CASNPAGGNEQFF
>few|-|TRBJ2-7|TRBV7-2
TGTGCCAGCAGCCACCCCCGGTCGGAGCAGTACTTC
CASSHPRSEQYF
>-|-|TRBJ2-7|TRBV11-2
TGTGCCAGCAGGGATCTGAGGAACTACGAGCAGTACTTC
CASRDLRNYEQYF
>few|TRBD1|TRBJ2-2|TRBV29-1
TGCAGCGTTGCCCCCGGTGGGACAGGGCACACCGGGGAGCTGGTTTTT
CSVAPGGTGHTGELVF
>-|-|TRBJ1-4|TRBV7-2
TGTGCCAGCAGCGCGGTTACCGAAAAACTGTTTTTT
CASSAVTEKLFF
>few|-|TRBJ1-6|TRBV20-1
TGCAGTGCTAGAAGGGACACCGATAATTCACCCCTCCACTTT
CSARRDTDNSPLHF
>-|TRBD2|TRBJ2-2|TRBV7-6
TGTGCCAGCAGCTTTGGGGTTAGCGGGGCCCCCAACACCGGGGAGCTGTTTTTT
CASSFGVSGAPNTGELFF
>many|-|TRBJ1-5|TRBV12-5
TGTGCTAGTGGTTTGGGGAGTTACAATCAGCCCCAGCATTTT
CASGLGSYNQPQHF
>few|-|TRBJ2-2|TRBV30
TGTGCCTGGAGTGCCGGTTTCATAACCGGGGAGCTGTTTTTT
CAWSAGFITGELFF
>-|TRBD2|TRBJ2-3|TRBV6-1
TGTGCCAGCAGACTAGCGGGGTTCACAGATAAGCAGTATTTT
CASRLAGFTDKQYF
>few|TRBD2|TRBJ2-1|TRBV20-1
TGCAGTGCTCCGCCGCCGTTAACCGGGACTAGCGGCTACAATGAGCAGTTCTTC
CSAPPPLTGTSGYNEQFF